The 3 T cell receptor beta chains reported below all come from one sample, sequenced in a study of blood T cells in healthy people across ages. Next came a second PCR, run for about 6 to 12 cycles, which used a sample-barcoded 5' primer along with a J-beta primer mix. TCRdb reprocessed the 5' RACE reads via MiXCR and lists one record per CDR3 protein. The table records 1.5 million to 2 million distinct CDR3 sequences, 28% of them present only once. The specimen was blood. All receptors come from a young woman in good health.

The chain couples TRBV9 to TRBJ2-1; D possibly matches TRBD1 or TRBD2 (6 bases each). The CDR3 has 14 amino acids. CDR1 is SGDLS, CDR2 YYNGEE, per germline. Trimming removed 7 bases at V and 6 bases at J, with 17 bases between. The CDR3 DNA reads as TGTGCCAGCGCACTAGAGGGGGGAATCAATGAGCAGTTCTTC. This codes for CASALEGGINEQFF.

The chain's CDR3 is CAWSVEGQGAKNIQYF. Written as DNA, the CDR3 is TGTGCCTGGAGTGTAGAGGGCCAGGGTGCCAAAAACATTCAGTACTTC. V gene TRBV30 combines with J gene TRBJ2-4; D could derive from TRBD1 or TRBD2 (5 bases each). V lost 0 bases and J 1 base, leaving 13 bases between the germline ends. The V gene's germline CDR1 is GTSNPN and CDR2 SVGIG (reference sequence). The CDR3 has 16 residues.

The CDR3 region is CASSQMGQENNSPLHF. Here the CDR3 DNA reads TGTGCCAGCAGCCAAATGGGACAGGAGAATAATTCACCCCTCCACTTT. This rearrangement joins TRBV3-1 to TRBJ1-6, with 8 bases fitting TRBD1. The length of the CDR3 is 16 residues. Germline CDR1 is LGHDT and CDR2 is YNNKEL (reference sequence). The V gene end was trimmed by 2 bases and the J gene end by 5 bases; junction bases not matched to a gene: 5.